This TCR beta chain is drawn from a study of blood T cell repertoires in COVID-19. Study-level background: Collection of acute and convalescent COVID-19 samples took place in the United States, Italy and Spain. Sample material is recorded as cDNA or gDNA derived from T cells, B-cell-depleted T cells, or PBMCs.

The V gene's germline CDR1 is KGHSH and CDR2 LQKENI. The CDR3 totals 14 residues. V was clipped by 6 bases and J by 4 bases; unmatched bases: 6. Authors' data handling: Amplification with reference gene primers provided the estimates of nucleated cell counts. Sequencing used immunoSEQ multiplex PCR; TCRdb keeps in-frame clones, though not all of them. V and J calls and clone size are as listed in that table; D and trimming were resolved from the DNA. Seen here are 65,000 or so clones, more than 80% observed once, and the top ten hold approximately 15%. The TCR originated in an older man with acute or convalescent COVID-19. The V and J genes are TRBV18 and TRBJ2-5; 9 bases line up with TRBD1. Material for sequencing was peripheral blood. The CDR3: CASSQTGGSETQYF. The CDR3 DNA reads TGTGCCAGCTCTCAAACAGGGGGCTCAGAGACCCAGTACTTC.